This T cell receptor (beta chain) was sequenced in a study of T-cell memory formation after mild COVID-19. Overall study findings and caveats: The study found balanced CD4/CD8 in clones contracting day 15 to 85 and a CD4+ lean in later expanders. Contracting CD4+ clones lay largely in CM and EM, with CD8+ ones residing in EMRA.

Comment on this clonotype: Its target is not known.

Constant-segment-primed 5'RACE gave TCR alpha and TCR beta cDNA libraries with sample barcodes and UMIs. From the 5' RACE reads, TCRdb called clonotypes with MiXCR, one entry per CDR3 protein. The sample lists hundreds of thousands of distinct CDR3 sequences; about 15% were seen once. V shed 0 bases and J shed 4 bases, with 10 bases lying between them. Germline V gene sequence: CDR1 SGHRS, CDR2 YFSETQ. This CDR3 has 15 amino acids. This chain links TRBV5-1 with TRBJ2-2; D call uncertain. The specimen sequenced was PBMCs or a T cell subset sorted from them (not recorded which). This sequence was found in a young man who had mild COVID-19 (a few samples of this study predate the infection). Cell type and time point are not known. The CDR3 reads CASSLASSSTGELFF. As DNA, the CDR3 is TGCGCCAGCAGCTTGGCCTCCTCATCCACCGGGGAGCTGTTTTTT.